These 29 T cell receptor beta chains were sequenced from one sample in a study of PD-1 blockade in classical Hodgkin lymphoma. Every single patient, without exception, relapsed after autologous stem cell transplantation, and brentuximab vedotin exposure varied. Generated by immunoSEQ multiplex PCR, the TCRdb table keeps only in-frame clones and is missing some. Of 15,000 to 20,000 clones detected, approximately 79% appear once; the ten largest clones hold 20% to 25%. The sequencing here drew on peripheral blood mononuclear cells (PBMCs), taken at baseline. The receptors derive from a human donor with classical Hodgkin lymphoma.

This clone has just a few counts. V and J are TRBV10-3 and TRBJ2-7; D ambiguous. Germline-derived CDR1 and CDR2 are ENHRY and SYGVKD. This CDR3 contains 11 residues. The V end lost 2 bases, the J end lost 5 bases, and 4 bases lay between the germline ends. The CDR3 is CAISEGNEQYF. In DNA, the CDR3 is TGTGCCATCAGTGAGGGGAACGAGCAGTACTTC.

The CDR3 DNA follows: TGTGCCAGCAGTAGAATAGCGGGAGGGATAAACAATGAGCAGTTCTTC. As protein: CASSRIAGGINNEQFF. This chain connects TRBV27 to TRBJ2-1; 11 bases align to TRBD2. The V gene end was trimmed by 5 bases and the J gene end by 5 bases; junction bases not matched to a gene: 8. This CDR3 has 16 residues. The germline gives CDR1 MNHEY, CDR2 SMNVEV (reference sequence).

The rearrangement links TRBV10-2 to TRBJ1-5; unclear D gene. V was pared by 5 bases and J by 6 bases, with 17 bases between. The germline gives CDR1 WSHSY, CDR2 SAAADI. The CDR3 spans 15 residues. The CDR3 nucleotides read TGCGCCAGCAGTTTTTCCCTCCTCTGGGGTCAGCCCCAGCATTTT. Amino acids: CASSFSLLWGQPQHF.

This chain joins TRBV6-5 and TRBJ2-7; TRBD2 aligns across 7 bases. The CDR3 has 15 residues. Germline CDR1 MNHEY, CDR2 SVGAGI. The V and J ends lost 6 bases and 2 bases, in that order; junction bases with no gene match: 10. CDR3 nucleotide sequence: TGTGCCAGCAGCCCTTCTAGCGGAGCAGCCTACGAGCAGTACTTC. It is translated as CASSPSSGAAYEQYF.

This clone was detected a few times. The V gene is TRBV7-8, the J gene TRBJ2-1; D uncertain. CDR1 and CDR2 from the germline V gene are SGHVS and FQNEAQ. The CDR3 loop spans 13 amino acids. The V and J ends lost 5 bases and 8 bases respectively, with 13 bases between them. CDR3 sequence: CASSPVGSDEQFF. The CDR3 DNA reads as TGTGCCAGCAGCCCGGTGGGTTCCGATGAGCAGTTCTTC. The entire variable domain, with the rest obtained from reference TRBV7-8 and TRBJ2-1, is as follows: GAGVSQSPRYKVAKRGQDVALRCDPISGHVSLFWYQQALGQGPEFLTYFQNEAQLDKSGLPSDRFFAERPEGSVSTLKIQRTQQEDSAVYLCASSPVGSDEQFFGPGTRLTVL.

J is TRBJ2-3 and V is TRBV2; a weak D match, TRBD1 (5 bases). Between the trimmed V and J ends, which lost 5 bases and 2 bases, there was a span of 17 bases. CDR3 length: 16 residues. Per germline, CDR1 SNHLY and CDR2 FYNNEI. CDR3 amino acids: CASSSGFSSHTDTQYF. For the CDR3, the DNA is TGTGCCAGCAGTTCAGGGTTCAGTTCTCACACAGATACGCAGTATTTT.

The chain carries TRBV2 and TRBJ2-1; D unclear. Germline-derived CDR1 and CDR2 are SNHLY and FYNNEI. V lost 7 bases and J lost 0, with 10 bases in between. The CDR3 extends over 14 amino acids. The CDR3 DNA reads TGTGCCAGCAACGAGGATAGCTCCTACAATGAGCAGTTCTTC. It yields the protein CASNEDSSYNEQFF. Full variable domain (missing parts from reference TRBV2 and TRBJ2-1): EPEVTQTPSHQVTQMGQEVILRCVPISNHLYFYWYRQILGQKVEFLVSFYNNEISEKSEIFDDQFSVERPDGSNFTLKIRSTKLEDSAMYFCASNEDSSYNEQFFGPGTRLTVL.

The chain recombines TRBV13 with TRBJ2-7; a weak D match, TRBD2 (5 bases). This CDR3 is built from 11 residues. With 0 bases removed from V and 8 bases from J, the gap between germline ends came to 5 bases. Germline CDR1 PRHDT, CDR2 FYEKMQ (reference sequence). CDR3 nucleotide sequence: TGTGCCAGCAGCTTAGGGACTAAGCAGTACTTC. Residues: CASSLGTKQYF.

The gene calls are TRBV5-1 and TRBJ2-7, with unresolved D. The CDR3 runs 13 residues. Trimming stripped 1 base from V and 0 bases from J, with 5 bases between. CDR1 and CDR2 from the germline V gene are SGHRS and YFSETQ. The CDR3 coding sequence is TGCGCCAGCAGCTTGATAGTCTCCTACGAGCAGTACTTC. It is translated as CASSLIVSYEQYF.

The V and J genes are TRBV28 and TRBJ2-1; tentatively, D is TRBD2 (6 bases). Germline CDR1 is MDHEN and CDR2 is SYDVKM. V was cut by 8 bases and J by 7 bases, with 15 bases left in between. The CDR3 runs 13 residues. The CDR3 is CASRGGGVNEQFF. The CDR3 DNA follows: TGTGCCAGCCGTGGCGGAGGGGTGAATGAGCAGTTCTTC.

The chain joins TRBV7-3 to TRBJ2-2; 8 bases agree with TRBD1. This CDR3 is built from 15 residues. Germline CDR1 reads SGHTA; CDR2 reads FQGTGA. Trimming at V came to 6 bases and at J to 4 bases, leaving 7 bases not matched to a gene. CDR3: CASSPDRGGTGELFF. DNA for the CDR3: TGTGCCAGCAGTCCAGACAGGGGAGGCACCGGGGAGCTGTTTTTT.

This clone has more than one count but fewer than ten. The V gene is TRBV19, the J gene TRBJ2-7; D may be TRBD1 (6 bases). V was clipped by 4 bases and J by 0 bases, with 7 bases between them. The CDR3 length is 13 residues. Germline CDR1 LNHDA, CDR2 SQIVND (reference sequence). CDR3 amino acids: CASSRTVSYEQYF. CDR3 coding DNA: TGTGCCAGTAGTAGGACAGTCTCCTACGAGCAGTACTTC.

The rearrangement links TRBV6-5 to TRBJ2-3; 10 bases are a match to TRBD2. The CDR3 spans 15 residues. Germline-derived CDR1 and CDR2 are MNHEY and SVGAGI. Trimming at V came to 6 bases and at J to 0 bases, leaving 3 bases not matched to a gene. CDR3 DNA sequence: TGTGCCAGCAGCCGACTAGCGGGTAGCACAGATACGCAGTATTTT. Translated, it gives CASSRLAGSTDTQYF.

The V gene is TRBV27, the J gene TRBJ2-2, with D perhaps matching TRBD2 (5 bases). With 3 bases removed from V and 8 bases from J, the gap between germline ends came to 10 bases. The CDR3 has 13 amino acids. Germline loops: CDR1 MNHEY, CDR2 SMNVEV (reference sequence). The CDR3 sequence is CASSFGEKGELFF. The CDR3 region has the DNA TGTGCCAGCAGTTTCGGGGAGAAAGGGGAGCTGTTTTTT.

V and J are TRBV28 and TRBJ2-7; 11 bases match TRBD2. Germline CDR1 MDHEN, CDR2 SYDVKM. V dropped 4 bases and J dropped 6; count of bases not matched to a gene: 8. The CDR3 extends over 15 amino acids. The CDR3: CASSSIAGGRVEQYF. DNA of the CDR3: TGTGCCAGCAGTTCCATAGCGGGAGGGCGTGTCGAGCAGTACTTC.

This clone was found once. The chain has TRBV4-1 and TRBJ1-1; D gene ambiguous. CDR3 length: 14 amino acids. The germline V and J ends were trimmed by 3 bases and 2 bases, with 10 bases remaining between them. CDR1 is MGHRA and CDR2 is YSYEKL in the germline V gene. CDR3 in amino acids: CASSHPGPNTEAFF. In nucleotides, the CDR3 is TGCGCCAGCAGCCACCCGGGTCCCAACACTGAAGCTTTCTTT.

This chain connects TRBV4-1 to TRBJ2-1; D gene unclear. The V end lost 0 bases, the J end lost 9 bases, and 12 bases lay between the germline ends. The CDR3 has 14 residues. CDR1 and CDR2 from the germline V gene are MGHRA and YSYEKL. The CDR3 region is CASSQDGVAREQFF. The CDR3 DNA reads TGCGCCAGCAGCCAAGATGGGGTAGCACGTGAGCAGTTCTTC.

V gene TRBV27 combines with J gene TRBJ2-7; 8 bases fit TRBD1. The V segment lost 6 bases and the J segment 2 bases; nucleotides outside the gene matches: 12. The CDR3 loop spans 16 amino acids. Germline CDR1 MNHEY, CDR2 SMNVEV (reference sequence). CDR3: CASRQHPGTGAYEQYF. The DNA of the CDR3 is TGTGCCAGCAGGCAACACCCCGGGACAGGCGCCTACGAGCAGTACTTC.

The chain is built from TRBV28 and TRBJ2-3; maybe TRBD2 (7 bases). The CDR3 has 17 amino acids. V was pared by 2 bases and J by 2 bases, with 17 bases between. Germline V gene sequence: CDR1 MDHEN, CDR2 SYDVKM. The chain's CDR3 is CASSLRGRAGSTDTQYF. The DNA of the CDR3 is TGTGCCAGCAGTTTAAGGGGGAGGGCGGGGTCCACAGATACGCAGTATTTT.

The chain recombines TRBV9 with TRBJ1-2; maybe TRBD1 (5 bases). CDR3 length: 12 residues. The V gene's germline CDR1 is SGDLS and CDR2 YYNGEE. V shed 3 bases and J shed 4 bases, with 7 bases lying between them. CDR3 nucleotides: TGTGCCAGCAGCGGGGGGGTCTATGGCTACACCTTC. Translation: CASSGGVYGYTF. Looking up the rest from reference TRBV9 and TRBJ1-2 gives the full variable domain: DSGVTQTPKHLITATGQRVTLRCSPRSGDLSVYWYQQSLDQGLQFLIQYYNGEERAKGNILERFSAQQFPDLHSELNLSSLELGDSALYFCASSGGVYGYTFGSGTRLTVV.

The chain recombines TRBV29-1 with TRBJ2-2; D not certain. The CDR3 extends over 14 amino acids. Trimming stripped 7 bases from V and 1 base from J, with 13 bases between. Per germline, CDR1 SQVTM and CDR2 ANQGSEA. In DNA, the CDR3 is TGCAGCGCCGACTTGACCGGGAACACCGGGGAGCTGTTTTTT. The encoded protein is CSADLTGNTGELFF.

The V call is TRBV28, the J call TRBJ2-1, with 7 bases aligning to TRBD1. Looked up from germline, CDR1 is MDHEN and CDR2 is SYDVKM. V shed 6 bases, J shed 6 bases, and the junction held 2 bases outside the gene matches. The CDR3 has 12 amino acids. The CDR3 protein is CASSRQGNEQFF. Written as DNA, the CDR3 is TGTGCCAGCAGCCGACAGGGCAATGAGCAGTTCTTC.

The genes are TRBV9 and TRBJ2-3; no clear D gene. Germline loops: CDR1 SGDLS, CDR2 YYNGEE. The CDR3 covers 16 residues. V gave up 0 bases and J gave up 2 bases, with 13 bases separating them. Here the CDR3 reads CASSVVGAVYTDTQYF. As DNA, the CDR3 is TGTGCCAGCAGCGTAGTCGGTGCCGTATACACAGATACGCAGTATTTT.

The chain uses TRBV6-1 and TRBJ2-1; D may be TRBD2 (6 bases). The ends were cut back, 2 bases at V and 8 bases at J, with 13 bases in the middle. The CDR3 runs 14 residues. Per the germline V gene, CDR1 is MNHNS and CDR2 is SASEGT. This CDR3 reads CASSERGGRDEQFF. CDR3 nucleotides: TGTGCCAGCAGTGAAAGGGGAGGACGCGATGAGCAGTTCTTC.

This sequence joins TRBV2 and TRBJ2-5; TRBD1 matches 8 bases. The tail of the sequence fits TRBJ2-7 better, so the J call may be wrong. The CDR3 length is 14 residues. Germline V CDR1 and CDR2: SNHLY, FYNNEI. The CDR3 loop is CASSRTGWPYEQYF. For the CDR3, the DNA is TGTGCCAGCAGTCGGACAGGGTGGCCTTACGAGCAGTACTTC.

This chain uses TRBV25-1 with TRBJ2-7; the match to TRBD2 covers 9 bases. V shed 1 base, J shed 3 bases, and the junction held 4 bases outside the gene matches. The CDR3 extends over 15 amino acids. CDR1 and CDR2 (germline): MGHDK, SYGVNS. In DNA form, the CDR3 reads TGTGCCAGCAGTGAATCCGGGACTAGCATCTACGAGCAGTACTTC. This sequence encodes CASSESGTSIYEQYF.

The rearrangement uses TRBV7-6 and TRBJ2-7; 14 bases are shared with TRBD2. The V gene's germline CDR1 is SGHVS and CDR2 FNYEAQ. The length of the CDR3 is 18 residues. V gave up 4 bases and J gave up 2 bases; unmatched junction bases: 10. As DNA, the CDR3 is TGTGCCAGCAGCTCGAGGGGACTAGCGGGGGCACAACCCTACGAGCAGTACTTC. Its protein is CASSSRGLAGAQPYEQYF.

The chain joins TRBV30 to TRBJ1-6; no firm D call. The V gene lost 7 bases and the J gene lost 6 bases, with 16 bases spanning the gap. The CDR3 length is 14 residues. From germline, CDR1 is GTSNPN and CDR2 SVGIG (reference sequence). The CDR3 region has the DNA TGTGCCTCGAGATACCCGGGTGCTAATTCACCCCTCCACTTT. Protein product: CASRYPGANSPLHF.

This chain links TRBV29-1 with TRBJ1-1; TRBD1 matches at 8 bases. This CDR3 comprises 15 residues. J gave up 1 base and V 4 bases, and 8 bases lay outside the gene matches. CDR1 and CDR2 (germline): SQVTM, ANQGSEA. CDR3: CSVGGQDGGNTEAFF. CDR3 sequence (DNA): TGCAGCGTTGGGGGACAGGACGGAGGGAACACTGAAGCTTTCTTT.